The sequence of this TCR beta chain was determined in a study of shared clonotypes between healthy human individuals. TCRdb keeps only in-frame clones here, not all; method: immunoSEQ multiplex PCR. The data hold roughly 2.5 million clones, with 90% to 95% observed a single time. There are 13 residues in the CDR3. V lost 2 bases to trimming and J lost 4 bases, with 7 bases between them. The germline CDR1 and CDR2 sequences are SGHDT and YYEEEE. Sequencing was carried out using naive CD4+ T cells sorted from blood. Subset reported: CD45RA+ positively selected. This sequence originates from a man aged 18 to 29 in good health. The chain has TRBV5-6 and TRBJ2-1; D call uncertain. The CDR3 region has the DNA TGTGCCAGCAGCTTAGACCCGTACAATGAGCAGTTCTTC. Translated, it gives CASSLDPYNEQFF.